Presented here are 14 T cell receptor beta chains from one specimen sequenced in a study of radiation and T cells in renal cell carcinoma. Time point specified: blood 2 weeks post-SBRT. The treatment: 15 Gy SBRT to primary tumor, nephrectomy 4 weeks later. Sequencing was performed with immunoSEQ multiplex PCR; in TCRdb, only in-frame clones are kept and a portion is missing. Here the sample spans about 130,000 clones, over 75% being singletons. The sample in question was blood, obtained from a patient whose treatment included radiotherapy and nephrectomy. The source is a man aged 50 to 60 with renal cell carcinoma.

The chain combines TRBV19 with TRBJ2-1; TRBD1 is a possible D gene (6 bases). Germline CDR1 is LNHDA and CDR2 is SQIVND (reference sequence). Trimming pared 7 bases from V and 10 bases from J, leaving 23 bases between. The CDR3 length is 15 residues. The CDR3: CASTPRGRADWEQFF. The CDR3 region has the DNA TGTGCCAGTACCCCCAGGGGCAGGGCTGATTGGGAGCAGTTCTTC.

The rearrangement uses TRBV11-2 and TRBJ2-2, with 9 positions matching TRBD1. V dropped 5 bases and J dropped 6; count of bases not matched to a gene: 4. In germline, CDR1 is SGHAT, CDR2 FQNNGV. This CDR3 has 14 residues. This chain's CDR3 is CASSRDRVAGELFF. Here the CDR3 DNA reads TGTGCCAGCAGCCGGGACAGGGTGGCCGGGGAGCTGTTTTTT.

The chain is built from TRBV2 and TRBJ2-1, with TRBD2 matching 12 bases. The CDR3 sequence is 14 residues long. V lost 9 bases, J lost 6 bases, and 6 bases stayed unmatched. Germline V gene lookup returns CDR1 SNHLY and CDR2 FYNNEI. CDR3 sequence (DNA): TGTGCCAGTTGCCGGACTAGCGGGATCAATGAGCAGTTCTTC. This translates into CASCRTSGINEQFF.

The chain carries TRBV30 and TRBJ2-5; D may be TRBD2 (7 bases). The germline gives CDR1 GTSNPN, CDR2 SVGIG (reference sequence). V was clipped by 0 bases and J by 4 bases, with 15 bases between them. CDR3 length: 15 residues. This chain's CDR3 is CAWSVGGLSLETQYF. The CDR3 DNA is TGTGCCTGGAGTGTGGGGGGGCTCTCGTTAGAGACCCAGTACTTC. Based on the CDR3 plus reference TRBV30 and TRBJ2-5, the full variable domain is SQTIHQWPATLVQPVGSPLSLECTVEGTSNPNLYWYRQAAGRGLQLLFYSVGIGQISSEVPQNLSASRPQDRQFILSSKKLLLSDSGFYLCAWSVGGLSLETQYFGPGTRLLVL.

The J gene is TRBJ2-7, the V gene TRBV20-1; D unclear. The germline V and J ends were trimmed by 1 base and 4 bases, with 2 bases remaining between them. CDR1 and CDR2 (germline): DFQATT, SNEGSKA (reference sequence). This CDR3 region has 10 residues. The CDR3 protein is CSARGYEQYF. DNA for the CDR3: TGCAGTGCTAGAGGGTACGAGCAGTACTTC.

This chain joins TRBV5-1 and TRBJ2-5; 10 nucleotides line up with TRBD2. The CDR3 spans 16 residues. The trim removed 4 bases at V and 5 bases at J, leaving 11 bases unmatched. Germline lookup yields CDR1 SGHRS and CDR2 YFSETQ. CDR3 loop: CASSPLSSGGSETQYF. CDR3 DNA: TGCGCCAGCAGCCCTTTATCTAGCGGGGGTTCGGAGACCCAGTACTTC.

The V call is TRBV7-9, the J call TRBJ2-3; D perhaps matches TRBD1 (5 bases). Germline V gene sequence: CDR1 SEHNR, CDR2 FQNEAQ (reference sequence). Trimming left V 5 bases short and J 6 bases short, with 15 bases between. The CDR3 loop spans 14 amino acids. In DNA form, the CDR3 reads TGTGCCAGCAGCCTTGGTAGGGGTTCTGATACGCAGTATTTT. Translation gives CASSLGRGSDTQYF.

The chain uses TRBV29-1 and TRBJ2-7; no reliable D call. This CDR3 is built from 11 residues. V was shortened by 3 bases and J by 0 bases, with 3 bases between the two germline ends. Germline assignment: CDR1 SQVTM and CDR2 ANQGSEA. The CDR3 nucleotides are TGCAGCGTTGAGCACTCCTACGAGCAGTACTTC. This sequence encodes CSVEHSYEQYF.

The rearrangement links TRBV5-1 to TRBJ2-7; D possibly corresponds to TRBD1 (6 bases). Germline lookup yields CDR1 SGHRS and CDR2 YFSETQ. This CDR3 is built from 15 residues. Trimming stripped 2 bases from V and 4 bases from J, with 16 bases between. CDR3 amino acids: CASSLEPGQLYEQYF. CDR3 sequence (DNA): TGCGCCAGCAGCTTAGAACCTGGACAGCTATACGAGCAGTACTTC.

The J gene is TRBJ2-3, the V gene TRBV7-2; 13 bases are a match to TRBD2. The CDR3 contains 18 residues. Per the germline V gene, CDR1 is SGHTA and CDR2 is FQGNSA. V trimming: 2 bases; J trimming: 0 bases; junction bases outside the gene matches: 5. The CDR3 reads CASSLTGLAGVSTDTQYF. The CDR3 region has the DNA TGTGCCAGCAGCTTAACAGGACTAGCGGGGGTCAGCACAGATACGCAGTATTTT.

This clone was seen more than once but under ten times. The rearrangement links TRBV2 to TRBJ1-1, with 11 bases identical to TRBD1. The V and J ends lost 5 bases and 3 bases, in that order; junction bases with no gene match: 5. This CDR3 region has 15 residues. Germline V gives CDR1 SNHLY, CDR2 FYNNEI. CDR3 amino acids: CASSQWDRGDTEAFF. The CDR3 nucleotides read TGTGCCAGCAGTCAATGGGACAGGGGGGACACTGAAGCTTTCTTT.

The chain has TRBV7-9 and TRBJ1-2; D is ambiguous. Germline CDR1 reads SEHNR; CDR2 reads FQNEAQ (reference sequence). CDR3 length equals 14 residues. Trimming removed 3 bases from V and 1 base from J, with 9 bases in between. As DNA, the CDR3 is TGTGCCAGCAGCTTCCAGCAGCGTAACTATGGCTACACCTTC. Translating gives CASSFQQRNYGYTF. The full variable domain, with the rest looked up from reference TRBV7-9 and TRBJ1-2, is DTGVSQNPRHKITKRGQNVTFRCDPISEHNRLYWYRQTLGQGPEFLTYFQNEAQLEKSRLLSDRFSAERPKGSFSTLEIQRTEQGDSAMYLCASSFQQRNYGYTFGSGTRLTVV.

The rearrangement links TRBV4-1 to TRBJ2-1; 9 bases are shared with TRBD2. Germline CDR1 reads MGHRA; CDR2 reads YSYEKL. With V trimmed by 2 bases and J by 4 bases, 9 bases remained unmatched. The CDR3 length is 17 residues. The CDR3 is CASSQSSGRSVYNEQFF. In nucleotides, the CDR3 is TGCGCCAGCAGCCAATCAAGCGGGAGGTCCGTTTACAATGAGCAGTTCTTC.

The chain links TRBV4-1 to TRBJ2-7; 8 bases are shared with TRBD2. Germline V gene data show CDR1 as MGHRA and CDR2 as YSYEKL. The CDR3 contains 15 residues. Losses at the gene ends were 3 bases for V and 6 bases for J; bases not matched to a gene: 10. The CDR3 reads CASSQASGSLSEQYF. DNA for the CDR3: TGCGCCAGCAGCCAGGCGAGCGGGAGTTTGAGCGAGCAGTACTTC.